This is a list of T cell receptor beta chains from one sample in a study of blood T cell repertoires in COVID-19. This table comes from immunoSEQ multiplex PCR, and its TCRdb copy is limited to in-frame clones, with some not included. The sample lists about half a million clones, roughly 89% occurring once. Sequencing input: peripheral blood. These receptors originate from a man aged 18 to 35 with COVID-19, enrolled during active disease. CDR3s include the opening cysteine and the closing phenylalanine or tryptophan. Fields, in order: V gene, CDR3 length, clone size, D gene, J gene, CDR3 DNA, CDR3 protein. A D gene is named only where the DNA matches it firmly. The listing skips clone size in some rows; elsewhere it reads once, few, many or a size class.

TRBV27	13	.	TRBD1	TRBJ1-1	TGTGCCAGCAGTTTCCCCGGGACAGGGACCGCTTTCTTT	CASSFPGTGTAFF
TRBV2	14	.	.	TRBJ2-5	TGTGCCAGCAGTGAATATACAGGACAAGAGACCCAGTACTTC	CASSEYTGQETQYF
TRBV30	13	.	TRBD1	TRBJ2-5	TGTGCCTGGAGTAGGGACAGACAAGAGACCCAGTACTTC	CAWSRDRQETQYF
TRBV5-5	14	.	TRBD1	TRBJ2-4	TGTGCCAGCAGCCCGAGTGGACAGGACAACATTCAGTACTTC	CASSPSGQDNIQYF
TRBV18	16	once	.	TRBJ2-1	TGTGCCAGCTCACCATGGCAGGGTAACGAGAATAATGAGCAGTTCTTC	CASSPWQGNENNEQFF
TRBV11-2	13	.	.	TRBJ2-1	TGTGCCAGCAGCTTAGGTGTTCGCAATGAGCAGTTCTTC	CASSLGVRNEQFF
TRBV28	16	.	.	TRBJ1-6	TGTGCCAGCAGTTTTTCGTCCAGGGCCTCCAATTCACCCCTCCACTTT	CASSFSSRASNSPLHF
TRBV19	14	.	.	TRBJ2-3	TGTGCCAGTAGTCAGGGACTGGTCTCGGATACGCAGTATTTT	CASSQGLVSDTQYF
TRBV29-1	13	.	TRBD2	TRBJ2-7	TGCAGCGTTGTCCTAGCGGGTCGCTACGAGCAGTACTTC	CSVVLAGRYEQYF
TRBV3-1/TRBV3-2	16	.	TRBD2	TRBJ2-1	TGTGCCAGCAGGCCCGGAGGTAGCGGGGGGGCCGGAGAGCAGTTCTTC	CASRPGGSGGAGEQFF
TRBV2	14	.	.	TRBJ1-1	TGTGCCAGCAGTCTGACAGCTCGGAACACTGAAGCTTTCTTT	CASSLTARNTEAFF
TRBV7-8	20	.	TRBD2	TRBJ2-1	TGTGCCAGCAGCCCCCGGGGGGTCCGTAACGGGAGGGCCCCGTACAATGAGCAGTTCTTC	CASSPRGVRNGRAPYNEQFF
TRBV5-1	14	.	.	TRBJ2-3	TGCGCCAGCAGCCAAGGACAAGTAACAGATACGCAGTATTTT	CASSQGQVTDTQYF
TRBV6-5	11	.	.	TRBJ1-6	TGTGCCAGCATCCCAGGTAAATCCCTCCACTTT	CASIPGKSLHF
TRBV5-1	13	.	TRBD1	TRBJ1-1	TGCGCCAGCAGCCAAGGGGGCAAAACTGAAGCTTTCTTT	CASSQGGKTEAFF
TRBV7-8	15	.	.	TRBJ1-2	TGTGCCAGCAGCCCCGCGCCGGGGATCGGCTATGGCTACACCTTC	CASSPAPGIGYGYTF
TRBV14	14	.	TRBD1	TRBJ1-3	TGTGCCAGCAGCCCGAACAGGGGAGGAAACACCATATATTTT	CASSPNRGGNTIYF
TRBV11-2	15	.	.	TRBJ2-2	TGTGCCAGCAGCTTAGTTGGTCTATACACCGGGGAGCTGTTTTTT	CASSLVGLYTGELFF
TRBV5-4	15	.	TRBD1	TRBJ2-1	TGTGCCAGCAGCTCGACAGGGGGCGTTGTAGGAGAGCAGTTCTTC	CASSSTGGVVGEQFF
TRBV2	11	once	.	TRBJ2-1	TGTGCCAGCACAGGGGTCGGGGAGCAGTTCTTC	CASTGVGEQFF
TRBV9	15	.	.	TRBJ2-7	TGTGCCAGCAGCGTAAATCCAGCGAACTCCTACGAGCAGTACTTC	CASSVNPANSYEQYF
TRBV6-6	16	.	.	TRBJ2-5	TGTGCCAGCAGTTACCGGCTAGCAATGCACCGGGGGACCCAGTACTTC	CASSYRLAMHRGTQYF
TRBV12-3/TRBV12-4	13	once	.	TRBJ1-5	TGTGCCAGCAGTTTCGCGGGGAACCAGCCCCAGCATTTT	CASSFAGNQPQHF
TRBV7-2	13	.	.	TRBJ2-5	TGTGCCAGCGGAGGGATGCAGGGAGAGACCCAGTACTTC	CASGGMQGETQYF
TRBV2	16	.	TRBD1	TRBJ2-1	TGTGCCAGCACCCTTCGACTCCGGGACAGTCCCCTCGAGGGGTTCTTC	CASTLRLRDSPLEGFF
TRBV4-2	17	.	.	TRBJ2-1	TGTGCCAGCAGCCAAAAAAAGGGGGGGGTCTCCTACAATGAGCAGTTCTTC	CASSQKKGGVSYNEQFF
TRBV5-1	16	.	TRBD1	TRBJ2-7	TGCGCCAGCAGCCCGGGAGGACAGGGGGAGACCTACGAGCAGTACTTC	CASSPGGQGETYEQYF
TRBV7-2	14	.	TRBD1	TRBJ2-7	TGTGCCAGCAGGGCCGGGACAGGGCCCTACGAGCAGTACTTC	CASRAGTGPYEQYF
TRBV12-3/TRBV12-4	13	.	.	TRBJ2-5	TGTGCCAGCAGTTTAATAGGGGAAGAGACCCAGTACTTC	CASSLIGEETQYF
TRBV15	16	.	TRBD1	TRBJ1-5	TGTGCCACCAGCAGAGCCGCGGGACAGAGTAGGAGGACCCAGCATTTT	CATSRAAGQSRRTQHF
TRBV7-6	17	.	TRBD2	TRBJ2-1	TGTGCCAGCAGCTTATTCTTAGCGGGAGCGTCCTACAATGAGCAGTTCTTC	CASSLFLAGASYNEQFF
TRBV24-1	20	once	TRBD2	TRBJ2-5	TGTGCCACCAGTGACCCGAGGACTAGCGGGAGAAGGAGCAGGGGAGAGACCCAGTACTTC	CATSDPRTSGRRSRGETQYF
TRBV4-1	14	.	TRBD1	TRBJ1-4	TGCGCCAGCAGCCGCACAGGGGACCGCGAAAAACTGTTTTTT	CASSRTGDREKLFF
TRBV5-1	14	.	TRBD2	TRBJ2-7	TGCGCCAGCAGCAGTGGACTAGCGGGAGTGAAGCAGTACTTC	CASSSGLAGVKQYF
TRBV5-6	17	.	.	TRBJ2-2	TGTGCCAGCAGCTTGTTAGGGGGCGGGGCTAACACCGGGGAGCTGTTTTTT	CASSLLGGGANTGELFF
TRBV10-3	13	.	TRBD2	TRBJ2-1	TGTGCCATCAGCGACGAATGGGGGGGTGAGCAGTTCTTC	CAISDEWGGEQFF
TRBV18	12	.	.	TRBJ2-4	TGTGCCAGCTCCTTTCGGGAAAACATTCAGTACTTC	CASSFRENIQYF
TRBV3-1/TRBV3-2	15	.	.	TRBJ1-2	TGTGCCAGCAGCCAAGATAATCAGATCCACTATGGCTACACCTTC	CASSQDNQIHYGYTF
TRBV28	15	.	TRBD1	TRBJ2-7	TGTGCCAGCACTACGAGGAGACAGGGAAGTGACGAGCAGTACTTC	CASTTRRQGSDEQYF
TRBV12-3/TRBV12-4	12	.	.	TRBJ2-1	TGTGCCACGTTAGGATGGGCCAATGAGCAGTTCTTC	CATLGWANEQFF
TRBV19	15	.	.	TRBJ1-1	TGTGCCAGTAGTGGGGGCCTTCGTCAGAACACTGAAGCTTTCTTT	CASSGGLRQNTEAFF
TRBV27	13	.	TRBD1	TRBJ2-7	TGTGCCACCCGGACAGGCGATGCCTACGAGCAGTACTTC	CATRTGDAYEQYF
TRBV7-7	15	.	TRBD1	TRBJ2-1	TGTGCTAGCAGCTCCGGACAGGGAGCCTACAATGAGCAGTTCTTC	CASSSGQGAYNEQFF
TRBV11-3	16	.	TRBD2	TRBJ2-3	TGTGCCAGCAGCTTATCTCAGCGGGAGAGTGGAGATACGCAGTATTTT	CASSLSQRESGDTQYF
TRBV27	18	once	TRBD2	TRBJ2-1	TGTGCCAGCAGTCCCATAGCGGGAGACGGTAAGAAGTGGGGTGAGCAGTTCTTC	CASSPIAGDGKKWGEQFF
TRBV19	17	.	TRBD1	TRBJ2-6	TGTGCCAGTAGTATAGCCGGGACAGGGACTGGGGCCAACGTCCTGACTTTC	CASSIAGTGTGANVLTF
TRBV4-1	17	.	.	TRBJ2-2	TGCGCCAGCAGCCGGGGGGACGGGGTAAAGGATGCCGGGGAGCTGTTTTTT	CASSRGDGVKDAGELFF